This T cell receptor (beta chain) comes out of a study of cytomegalovirus exposure and HLA in healthy donors. Study as a whole: Clustering assigned about four fifths of the 350 to 450 genotyped donors to the Caucasian-associated ancestry cluster. Overall study findings and caveats: Reported findings show TCR beta sequences accurately forecast HLA-A and HLA-B alleles in most subjects. In a later analysis, a genetic analysis reported fewer productive-TCR N-insertions in an Asian-associated ancestry cluster than the cohort average.

PCR used 60 Vbeta primers and 13 Jbeta primers. Method: immunoSEQ multiplex PCR; TCRdb's copy keeps in-frame clones and lacks some. The table shows more than 100,000 clones, with about 75% occurring only once. Per the germline V gene, CDR1 is ENHRY and CDR2 is SYGVKD. This CDR3 contains 14 residues. V gave up 9 bases and J gave up 7 bases, with 21 bases separating them. For this clone: Its matching antigen is unknown.

The TCR originated in a woman aged 40 to 50 in good health and CMV-seronegative. Source material: PBMCs. The chain recombines TRBV10-3 with TRBJ1-2, with D tentatively TRBD1 (5 bases). The CDR3 DNA reads TGTGCCATTTCCAGTGGGGGGGTCGTAGGTGGCTACACCTTC. This codes for CAISSGGVVGGYTF.